This T cell receptor beta chain is drawn from a study of identical twins. TCRdb reprocessed the 5' RACE reads via MiXCR and lists one record per CDR3 protein. The sample carries 700,000 to 950,000 distinct CDR3 sequences, roughly an eighth recorded once. V shed 8 bases, J shed 2 bases, and the junction held 9 bases outside the gene matches. The CDR3 totals 14 residues. CDR1 is MNHEY, CDR2 SMNVEV, per germline (reference sequence). These data also featured in a second study, about yellow fever vaccine responses in identical twins.

The material sequenced was PBMCs. The chain employs TRBV27 and TRBJ2-7; 7 bases agree with TRBD1. This TCR came from a young woman in good health. CDR3 sequence (DNA): TGTGCCAGCCGGCTGGGGACAGATACCTACGAGCAGTACTTC. Translating gives CASRLGTDTYEQYF.